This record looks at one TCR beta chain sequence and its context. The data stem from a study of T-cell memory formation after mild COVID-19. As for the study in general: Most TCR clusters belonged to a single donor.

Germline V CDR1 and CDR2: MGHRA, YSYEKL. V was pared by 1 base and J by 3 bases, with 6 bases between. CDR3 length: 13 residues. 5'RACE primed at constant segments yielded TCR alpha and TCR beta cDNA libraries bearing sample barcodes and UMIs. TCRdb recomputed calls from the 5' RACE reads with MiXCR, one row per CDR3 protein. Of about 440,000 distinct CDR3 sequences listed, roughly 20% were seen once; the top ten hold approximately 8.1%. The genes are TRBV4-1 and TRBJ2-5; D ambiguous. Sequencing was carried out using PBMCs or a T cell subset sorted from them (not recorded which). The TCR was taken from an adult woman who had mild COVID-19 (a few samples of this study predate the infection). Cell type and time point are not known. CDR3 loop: CASSQGPEETQYF. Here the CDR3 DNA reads TGCGCCAGCAGCCAAGGACCCGAAGAGACCCAGTACTTC.